A selection of T cell receptor beta chains follows, all from one sample in a study of blood T cell repertoires in COVID-19. Sequencing was performed with immunoSEQ multiplex PCR; in TCRdb, only in-frame clones are kept and a portion is missing. The sample has about 47,000 clones, approximately 78% seen once. Input material: peripheral blood. The receptors were gathered from a human donor with acute or convalescent COVID-19. The donor label of this sample is uncertain. CDR3s leave out the opening cysteine and the closing phenylalanine or tryptophan.

j_gene | v_gene | CDR3aa
TRBJ2-3 | TRBV2 | ASSEGERAGPTQY
TRBJ1-2 | TRBV19 | ASSIWDRGNGYT
TRBJ2-2 | TRBV19 | ASSIRGDTGELF
TRBJ2-7 | TRBV12-3/TRBV12-4 | ASGFETPWEQY
TRBJ1-3 | TRBV7-2 | ASSSGQGNTIY
TRBJ1-4 | TRBV27 | ASSTRAGQGFEKLF
TRBJ2-1 | TRBV5-1 | ASSLDRAAYNEQF
TRBJ2-6 | TRBV5-6 | ASSLANWAGANVLT
TRBJ2-7 | TRBV27 | ASSLRGYEQY
TRBJ2-7 | TRBV7-2 | ASSWGPTYEQY
TRBJ2-1 | TRBV3-1/TRBV3-2 | ASSLQRDYNEQF
TRBJ2-5 | TRBV24-1 | ATSRKQGSQETQY
TRBJ1-6 | TRBV13 | ASSETDDSPLH
TRBJ1-3 | TRBV19 | ASSKDSYGNTIY
TRBJ2-3 | TRBV2 | ASTTGQVLPDTQY
TRBJ2-7 | TRBV28 | ASSSGGTDSYEQY
TRBJ1-4 | TRBV2 | ASSELLSATNEKLF
TRBJ1-1 | TRBV4-3 | ASSRQGGDTEAF
TRBJ1-4 | TRBV5-1 | ASSFGADSLNEKLF
TRBJ2-4 | TRBV6-1 | ASSETSGTANIQY
TRBJ1-1 | TRBV5-1 | ASSSVGRGKTEAF
TRBJ2-1 | TRBV24-1 | ATSDLLRTGWF
TRBJ1-1 | TRBV27 | ASSGQPNTEAF
TRBJ2-5 | TRBV30 | AWSVGVLKTQY
TRBJ2-2 | TRBV3-1/TRBV3-2 | ASSQATPSTGELF
TRBJ2-3 | TRBV2 | ASTGLAGVIQSHTQY
TRBJ1-1 | TRBV28 | ASNPGQVWTEAF
TRBJ1-5 | TRBV4-3 | ASSQEGGNQPQH
TRBJ2-1 | TRBV4-3 | ASSHDSSGGYNEQF
TRBJ2-7 | TRBV30 | AWSGDWRYEQY
TRBJ2-1 | TRBV5-4 | AIGGGPYNEQF
TRBJ1-2 | TRBV29-1 | SAPGGSNYGYT
TRBJ2-1 | TRBV7-3 | ASSLNIGGVPSHNEQF
TRBJ2-2 | TRBV5-6 | ASSLGQIYTGELF
TRBJ1-5 | TRBV7-9 | ASSFGGHWDQPQH
TRBJ2-5 | TRBV28 | ASSFASRPETQY
TRBJ2-4 | TRBV2 | ASSEAGLASIQY
TRBJ1-3 | TRBV6-5 | ASREGAGNTIY
TRBJ1-2 | TRBV2 | ASSQRGGEGGYT
TRBJ1-6 | TRBV7-9 | ASSFERDRNSPLH
TRBJ2-3 | TRBV24-1 | ATSAGGSTDTQY
TRBJ2-2 | TRBV5-1 | ASSTAPDKLTGELF
TRBJ2-3 | TRBV28 | ASSLSGVGTDTQY
TRBJ1-3 | TRBV19 | ASSLVARSSGNTIY
TRBJ2-1 | TRBV6-1 | ASSEQGISGNEQF
TRBJ2-3 | TRBV2 | ASSQDFTDTQY
TRBJ1-6 | TRBV5-6 | ASSTDAGVSPLH
TRBJ1-4 | TRBV3-1/TRBV3-2 | ASNQGGEKLF
TRBJ2-7 | TRBV27 | ASSSRVSDRGEGYEQY
TRBJ2-5 | TRBV15 | ATSNRTRQETQY
TRBJ1-1 | TRBV30 | AWSPGVGTEAF
TRBJ1-1 | TRBV7-3 | ASSSGDGTEAF
TRBJ1-3 | TRBV11-2 | ASSRGSPSTDTGNTIY
TRBJ1-2 | TRBV12-3/TRBV12-4 | ASSLGQNYGYT
TRBJ1-1 | TRBV20-1 | SARDSTEAF
TRBJ1-1 | TRBV5-1 | ASSAQGNTEAF
TRBJ2-5 | TRBV30 | AWSLRETQY
TRBJ2-1 | TRBV30 | AWKENSGQSYNEQF
TRBJ2-7 | TRBV20-1 | SAPLADEQY